This T cell receptor beta chain was identified during a study of blood T cell repertoires in COVID-19. Germline V gene lookup returns CDR1 SEHNR and CDR2 FQNEAQ (reference sequence). Between the trimmed V and J ends, which lost 4 bases and 5 bases, there was a span of 12 bases. This CDR3 spans 14 amino acids. Assay: immunoSEQ multiplex PCR; the TCRdb copy retains only in-frame clones and omits some. This repertoire shows about 47,000 clones, around 90% found once; its top ten account for 3%. Sequenced material: peripheral blood. The gene calls are TRBV7-9 and TRBJ2-1, with D tentatively TRBD1 (5 bases). This TCR was sampled from a man aged 45 to 65 with active COVID-19. In DNA, the CDR3 is TGTGCCAGCAGCTCCCAGGGCCCCCACAATGAGCAGTTCTTC. Its translation: CASSSQGPHNEQFF.